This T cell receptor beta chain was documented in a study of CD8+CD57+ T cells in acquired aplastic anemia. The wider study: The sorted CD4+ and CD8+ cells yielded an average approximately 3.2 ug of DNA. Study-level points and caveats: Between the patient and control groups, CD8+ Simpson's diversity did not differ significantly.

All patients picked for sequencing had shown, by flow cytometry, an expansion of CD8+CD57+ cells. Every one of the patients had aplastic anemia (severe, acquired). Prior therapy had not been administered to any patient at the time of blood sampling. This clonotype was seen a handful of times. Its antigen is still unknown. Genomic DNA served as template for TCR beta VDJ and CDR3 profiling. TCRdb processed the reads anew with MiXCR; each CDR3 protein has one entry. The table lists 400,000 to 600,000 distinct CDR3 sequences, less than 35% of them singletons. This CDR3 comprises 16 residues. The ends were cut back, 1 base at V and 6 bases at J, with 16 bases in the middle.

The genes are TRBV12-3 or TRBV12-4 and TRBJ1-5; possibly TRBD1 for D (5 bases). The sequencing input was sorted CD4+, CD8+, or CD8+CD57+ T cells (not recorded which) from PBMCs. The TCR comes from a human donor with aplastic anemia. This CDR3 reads CASSLVGRDLGQPQHF. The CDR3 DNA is TGTGCCAGCAGTTTAGTAGGCAGGGATCTTGGTCAGCCCCAGCATTTT.